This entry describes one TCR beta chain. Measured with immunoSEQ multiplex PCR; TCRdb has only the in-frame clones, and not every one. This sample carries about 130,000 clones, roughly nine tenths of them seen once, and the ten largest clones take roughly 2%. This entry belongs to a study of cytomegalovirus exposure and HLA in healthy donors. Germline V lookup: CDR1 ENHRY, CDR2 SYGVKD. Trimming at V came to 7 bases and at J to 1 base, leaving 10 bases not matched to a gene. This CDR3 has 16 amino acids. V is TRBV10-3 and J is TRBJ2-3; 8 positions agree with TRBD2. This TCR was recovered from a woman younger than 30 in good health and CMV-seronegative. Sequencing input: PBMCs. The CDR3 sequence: CAIKPRGGFGTDTQYF. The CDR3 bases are TGTGCCATCAAGCCTCGGGGGGGGTTCGGCACAGATACGCAGTATTTT.